Listed below are T cell receptor beta chains from one sample, sequenced in a study of blood T cells in healthy people across ages. One entry per CDR3 protein, called by TCRdb with MiXCR from the 5' RACE reads. This table has 1,800,000 or so distinct CDR3 sequences, roughly two fifths appearing once. Sequences were obtained from blood. The receptors were gathered from a human donor in good health. Both conserved end residues are part of each CDR3. The D gene is left open where the match is weak. Some rows mark clone size as missing; the rest say once, few, many or name a class of expanded clone.

D: TRBD2
J: TRBJ2-1
V: TRBV20-1
size: few
CDR3: CSAVAGEEIFSYNEQFF
DNA: TGCAGTGCCGTAGCGGGGGAGGAAATTTTCTCCTACAATGAGCAGTTCTTC

D: .
J: TRBJ2-1
V: TRBV3-1
size: few
CDR3: CASSQDLQGFHEQFF
DNA: TGTGCCAGCAGCCAAGATCTCCAGGGATTCCATGAGCAGTTCTTC

D: .
J: TRBJ2-3
V: TRBV5-8
size: .
CDR3: CASSLGLGPKPEDTQYF
DNA: TGTGCCAGCAGCTTGGGATTGGGGCCTAAACCCGAGGATACGCAGTATTTT

D: .
J: TRBJ2-7
V: TRBV2
size: .
CDR3: CATSSGRQYEQYF
DNA: TGTGCCACCTCCTCGGGCAGGCAATACGAGCAGTACTTC

D: .
J: TRBJ2-1
V: TRBV29-1
size: .
CDR3: CSVPDYRSSYNEQFF
DNA: TGCAGCGTTCCCGATTACCGGAGCTCCTACAATGAGCAGTTCTTC

D: TRBD2
J: TRBJ2-1
V: TRBV12-3/TRBV12-4
size: few
CDR3: CASSWGTSGNYNEQFF
DNA: TGTGCCAGCAGTTGGGGGACTAGCGGAAATTACAATGAGCAGTTCTTC

D: .
J: TRBJ2-1
V: TRBV4-1
size: .
CDR3: CASGQVEGAREETQFF
DNA: TGCGCCAGCGGCCAAGTTGAAGGGGCGAGAGAAGAGACCCAGTTCTTC

D: .
J: TRBJ1-1
V: TRBV4-1
size: .
CDR3: CASSQLNRVNTEAFF
DNA: TGCGCCAGCAGCCAACTGAACAGGGTTAACACTGAAGCTTTCTTT

D: .
J: TRBJ2-4
V: TRBV3-1
size: .
CDR3: CASSGTPVRWEQYF
DNA: TGTGCCAGCAGCGGGACTCCCGTCCGATGGGAGCAGTACTTC

D: .
J: TRBJ2-7
V: TRBV10-3
size: once
CDR3: CASSSSLSGGEQYF
DNA: TGTGCCAGCAGCTCTTCGTTAAGTGGAGGCGAGCAGTACTTC

D: .
J: TRBJ2-1
V: TRBV5-1
size: few
CDR3: CASSLVTSNEQFF
DNA: TGCGCCAGCAGCTTGGTGACTTCCAATGAGCAGTTCTTC

D: .
J: TRBJ2-3
V: TRBV2
size: .
CDR3: CASSEPAGAWDTQYF
DNA: TGTGCCAGCAGTGAACCCGCGGGGGCGTGGGATACGCAGTATTTT

D: TRBD2
J: TRBJ2-6
V: TRBV20-1
size: few
CDR3: CSARDFLTSGGSGANVLTF
DNA: TGCAGTGCTAGAGACTTCCTGACTAGCGGAGGATCTGGGGCCAACGTCCTGACTTTC

D: .
J: TRBJ2-7
V: TRBV13
size: .
CDR3: CASSFGASVSYEQYF
DNA: TGTGCCAGCAGCTTCGGGGCCTCTGTCTCCTACGAGCAGTACTTC

D: .
J: TRBJ1-6
V: TRBV29-1
size: few
CDR3: CSVGSGGASPLHF
DNA: TGCAGCGTTGGAAGCGGGGGGGCTTCACCCCTCCACTTT

D: .
J: TRBJ1-2
V: TRBV12-3/TRBV12-4
size: .
CDR3: CASSFALVVLGYGYTF
DNA: TGTGCCAGCAGTTTTGCACTAGTGGTCTTGGGCTATGGCTACACCTTC

D: TRBD1
J: TRBJ2-7
V: TRBV27
size: once
CDR3: CASSSSGQAGYEQYF
DNA: TGTGCCAGCAGTTCCTCGGGACAGGCTGGCTACGAGCAGTACTTC

D: .
J: TRBJ1-5
V: TRBV6-2/TRBV6-3
size: once
CDR3: CAYTRTEDNQPQHF
DNA: TGTGCCTACACACGGACGGAAGACAATCAGCCCCAGCATTTT

D: .
J: TRBJ2-1
V: TRBV7-3
size: .
CDR3: CASSPTGTTLNEQFF
DNA: TGTGCCAGCAGCCCCACCGGGACAACCCTTAATGAGCAGTTCTTC

D: TRBD1
J: TRBJ1-6
V: TRBV12-3/TRBV12-4
size: .
CDR3: CASSINRDRGNSPLHF
DNA: TGTGCCAGCTCAATAAACCGGGACAGGGGGAATTCACCCCTCCACTTT

D: TRBD1
J: TRBJ1-1
V: TRBV27
size: .
CDR3: CASSLSPGQGARTEAFF
DNA: TGTGCCAGCAGTTTATCCCCCGGACAGGGGGCTCGCACTGAAGCTTTCTTT

D: TRBD1
J: TRBJ2-7
V: TRBV5-6
size: many
CDR3: CASSPDRVREQYF
DNA: TGTGCCAGCAGCCCCGACAGGGTTCGCGAGCAGTACTTC

D: .
J: TRBJ2-3
V: TRBV7-2
size: many
CDR3: CASSFIGDTQYF
DNA: TGTGCCAGCAGCTTTATTGGAGATACGCAGTATTTT

D: .
J: TRBJ1-1
V: TRBV20-1
size: .
CDR3: CSARDPRSDNTEAFF
DNA: TGCAGTGCTAGAGACCCTAGATCCGACAACACTGAAGCTTTCTTT

D: TRBD1
J: TRBJ1-2
V: TRBV6-2/TRBV6-3
size: .
CDR3: CASMRTGRGYTF
DNA: TGTGCCAGCATGAGGACAGGCCGTGGCTACACCTTC

D: .
J: TRBJ2-6
V: TRBV20-1
size: few
CDR3: CSARESGGANVLTF
DNA: TGCAGTGCTAGAGAGTCGGGTGGGGCCAACGTCCTGACTTTC

D: TRBD1
J: TRBJ2-1
V: TRBV5-5
size: .
CDR3: CASSLSTGTGAPISYNEQFF
DNA: TGTGCCAGCAGCTTGTCCACCGGGACAGGGGCGCCCATCTCCTACAATGAGCAGTTCTTC

D: .
J: TRBJ1-5
V: TRBV28
size: .
CDR3: CASSFQFMGHQPQHF
DNA: TGTGCCAGCAGTTTTCAGTTCATGGGCCATCAGCCCCAGCATTTT

D: .
J: TRBJ1-2
V: TRBV7-2
size: .
CDR3: CASSLSHGANYGYTF
DNA: TGTGCCAGCAGCCTTTCTCACGGAGCTAACTATGGCTACACCTTC

D: .
J: TRBJ2-4
V: TRBV6-6
size: few
CDR3: CASSYLAEAGAEREQYF
DNA: TGTGCCAGCAGTTACCTTGCCGAGGCAGGGGCGGAGAGGGAGCAGTACTTC

D: .
J: TRBJ1-4
V: TRBV4-1
size: .
CDR3: CASSIRQGPNEKLFF
DNA: TGCGCCAGCAGCATAAGGCAGGGCCCTAATGAAAAACTGTTTTTT

D: .
J: TRBJ2-5
V: TRBV5-1
size: few
CDR3: CASSLEPFQETQYF
DNA: TGCGCCAGCAGCTTGGAGCCGTTTCAAGAGACCCAGTACTTC

D: .
J: TRBJ2-5
V: TRBV7-2
size: few
CDR3: CASSLDEKTQYF
DNA: TGTGCCAGCAGCTTAGACGAAAAGACCCAGTACTTC

D: .
J: TRBJ1-5
V: TRBV12-3/TRBV12-4
size: .
CDR3: CASSKSTRGLSQGVGNQPQHF
DNA: TGTGCCAGCAGTAAATCAACTAGGGGTTTATCGCAGGGCGTAGGCAATCAGCCCCAGCATTTT

D: .
J: TRBJ2-5
V: TRBV27
size: .
CDR3: CASSFKGFWGGPLETQYF
DNA: TGTGCCAGCAGTTTTAAGGGGTTTTGGGGGGGCCCCCTTGAGACCCAGTACTTC

D: .
J: TRBJ2-5
V: TRBV7-2
size: few
CDR3: CASSSRAQGGETQYF
DNA: TGTGCCAGCAGCTCCCGGGCTCAAGGGGGAGAGACCCAGTACTTC

D: .
J: TRBJ2-1
V: TRBV2
size: few
CDR3: CASTPGFPYNEQFF
DNA: TGTGCCAGCACCCCAGGGTTCCCCTACAATGAGCAGTTCTTC

D: TRBD1
J: TRBJ1-1
V: TRBV29-1
size: .
CDR3: CSVYKGQGGTEAFF
DNA: TGCAGCGTTTATAAGGGACAGGGAGGCACTGAAGCTTTCTTT

D: .
J: TRBJ2-7
V: TRBV10-3
size: once
CDR3: CAIKTDRSASEQYF
DNA: TGTGCCATCAAGACAGATCGAAGCGCTTCCGAGCAGTACTTC

D: .
J: TRBJ1-6
V: TRBV12-3/TRBV12-4
size: few
CDR3: CASSGGLSSYNSPLHF
DNA: TGTGCCAGCAGCGGGGGGCTGAGCTCCTATAATTCACCCCTCCACTTT

D: .
J: TRBJ2-7
V: TRBV27
size: few
CDR3: CASSLSRVGYEQYF
DNA: TGTGCCAGCAGTTTGTCCAGGGTGGGGTACGAGCAGTACTTC

D: .
J: TRBJ2-7
V: TRBV29-1
size: .
CDR3: CSVGDIGYEQYF
DNA: TGCAGCGTTGGAGACATCGGGTACGAGCAGTACTTC

D: .
J: TRBJ2-1
V: TRBV4-2
size: .
CDR3: CASSQDGRVYNEQFF
DNA: TGTGCCAGCAGCCAAGATGGAAGGGTGTACAATGAGCAGTTCTTC

D: .
J: TRBJ2-5
V: TRBV7-9
size: .
CDR3: CASSFEVRFLETQYF
DNA: TGTGCCAGCAGCTTTGAGGTCAGGTTTTTAGAGACCCAGTACTTC

D: .
J: TRBJ1-6
V: TRBV4-2
size: .
CDR3: CASSQLTGYDSPLHF
DNA: TGTGCCAGCAGCCAACTAACAGGGTATGATTCACCCCTCCACTTT

D: .
J: TRBJ1-4
V: TRBV7-2
size: many
CDR3: CASSLAATNEKLFF
DNA: TGTGCCAGCAGCTTAGCAGCAACTAATGAAAAACTGTTTTTT

D: .
J: TRBJ2-3
V: TRBV29-1
size: .
CDR3: CSVEPREGGQYF
DNA: TGCAGCGTTGAGCCCAGGGAAGGTGGGCAGTATTTT

D: .
J: TRBJ2-6
V: TRBV24-1
size: few
CDR3: CATSDRSKGPGGANVLTF
DNA: TGTGCCACCAGTGATAGGTCCAAGGGACCCGGAGGGGCCAACGTCCTGACTTTC

D: .
J: TRBJ2-1
V: TRBV5-1
size: .
CDR3: CANSPQSSYNEQFF
DNA: TGCGCCAACAGCCCCCAAAGCTCCTACAATGAGCAGTTCTTC

D: .
J: TRBJ1-5
V: TRBV7-9
size: .
CDR3: CASSPDTRQPQHF
DNA: TGTGCCAGCAGCCCGGATACACGGCAGCCCCAGCATTTT

D: .
J: TRBJ2-7
V: TRBV27
size: .
CDR3: CASSLSLIRAAYEQYF
DNA: TGTGCCAGCAGTTTATCACTAATTCGGGCAGCCTACGAGCAGTACTTC

D: .
J: TRBJ1-2
V: TRBV29-1
size: .
CDR3: CSVSPRADPYGYTF
DNA: TGCAGCGTTTCCCCCCGCGCAGACCCCTATGGCTACACCTTC

D: TRBD2
J: TRBJ2-5
V: TRBV20-1
size: .
CDR3: CSARFPKTRLAGGQETQYF
DNA: TGCAGTGCTAGATTCCCGAAGACCCGACTAGCGGGGGGGCAAGAGACCCAGTACTTC

D: TRBD1
J: TRBJ2-1
V: TRBV6-2/TRBV6-3
size: .
CDR3: CASSSAGGKFF
DNA: TGTGCCAGCAGTTCAGCAGGGGGAAAGTTCTTC

D: .
J: TRBJ2-7
V: TRBV27
size: .
CDR3: CASSSGVGWNEQYF
DNA: TGTGCCAGCAGTTCAGGGGTCGGTTGGAACGAGCAGTACTTC

D: TRBD1
J: TRBJ1-1
V: TRBV15
size: .
CDR3: CATSRNNPGGTEAFF
DNA: TGTGCCACCAGCAGAAACAACCCAGGGGGCACTGAAGCTTTCTTT

D: TRBD2
J: TRBJ2-3
V: TRBV28
size: .
CDR3: CASIAGAITDTQYF
DNA: TGTGCCAGCATAGCGGGGGCCATCACAGATACGCAGTATTTT

D: .
J: TRBJ2-1
V: TRBV18
size: .
CDR3: CASSPGASYEQFF
DNA: TGTGCCAGCTCGCCCGGCGCCTCCTATGAGCAGTTCTTC

D: .
J: TRBJ2-5
V: TRBV20-1
size: .
CDR3: CSARPAGQETQYF
DNA: TGCAGTGCTAGGCCCGCAGGGCAAGAGACCCAGTACTTC